This entry lists 5 T cell receptor beta chains sequenced from one sample in a study of blood T cell repertoires in COVID-19. Profiled with immunoSEQ multiplex PCR; TCRdb holds only in-frame clones, not every one. This table holds roughly 180,000 clones, approximately 82% found once. Sequencing was carried out using peripheral blood. The origin of the receptors is a woman over 75 with active or convalescent COVID-19.

The chain couples TRBV7-8 to TRBJ2-2, with 9 bases that match TRBD1. CDR1 and CDR2 (germline): SGHVS, FQNEAQ. The CDR3 loop spans 16 amino acids. V was clipped by 1 base and J by 4 bases; unmatched bases: 4. The CDR3 region is CASSLVGTGPTGELFF. The CDR3 DNA reads TGTGCCAGCAGCTTAGTAGGGACAGGGCCCACCGGGGAGCTGTTTTTT.

The V gene is TRBV5-8, the J gene TRBJ1-1; possibly TRBD1 for D (5 bases). CDR3 length: 15 amino acids. V dropped 4 bases and J dropped 5 bases, with 18 bases sitting between them. Per the germline V gene, CDR1 is SGHTS and CDR2 is YDEGEE. The CDR3 nucleotides read TGTGCCAGCAGCAAAAAAGGCCTGGGGGGGACTGAAGCTTTCTTT. This gives the protein CASSKKGLGGTEAFF.

The chain recombines TRBV9 with TRBJ2-3; 11 positions agree with TRBD2. Per the germline V gene, CDR1 is SGDLS and CDR2 is YYNGEE. This CDR3 has 16 amino acids. V shed 1 base, J shed 7 bases, and the junction held 8 bases outside the gene matches. The CDR3 DNA follows: TGTGCCAGCAGCGTAACAACTAGCGGGAGTGTCAATACGCAGTATTTT. Encoded protein: CASSVTTSGSVNTQYF.

The V gene is TRBV20-1, the J gene TRBJ1-5; D gene ambiguous. Germline V gene sequence: CDR1 DFQATT, CDR2 SNEGSKA (reference sequence). This CDR3 has 12 amino acids. Trimming stripped 3 bases from V and 3 bases from J, with 6 bases between. The CDR3 here is CSASFINQPQHF. The CDR3 DNA reads TGCAGTGCTAGTTTTATCAATCAGCCCCAGCATTTT.

This chain joins TRBV18 and TRBJ1-3; TRBD1 matches 8 bases. Germline loops: CDR1 KGHSH, CDR2 LQKENI. The CDR3 spans 18 residues. V shed 3 bases and J 3 bases; nucleotides not matched to a gene: 13. Here the CDR3 DNA reads TGTGCCAGCTCACCGCAGCGTCAGGGGGCCGGTGGTGGAAACACCATATATTTT. Translated: CASSPQRQGAGGGNTIYF.